This T cell receptor beta chain is from a study of blood T cell repertoires in COVID-19. Study background: PBMCs, B-cell-depleted T cells, or T cells provided the cDNA or gDNA that made up the material.

Generated by immunoSEQ multiplex PCR, the TCRdb table keeps only in-frame clones and is missing some. The sample records just over 150,000 clones, around 80% being singletons. The TCR originated in a woman at least 80 years old with acute or convalescent COVID-19. Input material: peripheral blood.

CDR3 nucleotide sequence: TGTGCCAGCATTAGCAACACGGGGAGCACTGAAGCTTTCTTT. Translated, it gives CASISNTGSTEAFF. The chain is built from TRBV6-6 and TRBJ1-1; D gene uncertain. V was trimmed by 7 bases and J by 4 bases, leaving 16 bases between them. Germline V gives CDR1 MNHNY, CDR2 SVGAGI (reference sequence). This CDR3 region has 14 residues.